Reported below is one T cell receptor (beta chain). The sample is drawn from a study of T-cell reconstitution after alpha-beta-depleted transplantation in children. CDR3 length equals 13 residues. CDR1 is DFQATT, CDR2 SNEGSKA, per germline (reference sequence). V was trimmed by 6 bases and J by 2 bases, leaving 13 bases between them. During its preparation, the TCRbeta library received unique molecular identifiers. TCRdb reprocessed the PCR reads via MiXCR and lists one record per CDR3 protein. The sample consists of 500,000 or so distinct CDR3 sequences, approximately 32% of them appearing once. Sequenced material: PBMCs from the stem cell graft donor, taken from the stem cell graft. The V call is TRBV20-1, the J call TRBJ1-2; TRBD1 is a possible D gene (5 bases). The source of this sequence is a human donor who donated a stem cell graft to a child with aplastic anemia. CDR3 residues: CSADGAANYGYTF. CDR3 nucleotides: TGCAGTGCCGACGGGGCTGCCAACTATGGCTACACCTTC.